This T cell receptor beta chain was captured in a study of tumor-infiltrating lymphocytes in primary liver carcinoma. Both RNA and DNA were isolated together from around 20-30 mg of bulk tissue that had not been sorted. No patient had received treatment, and all had chronic HBV infection. Comment on this clonotype: Its antigen is unidentified. A much larger clone is a single base away; this may be a read error.

Study-level points and caveats: Among top clones, only about 7.5-24% appeared in all five tumor regions.

V shed 6 bases and J 3 bases; nucleotides not matched to a gene: 13. Germline V gene data show CDR1 as MDHEN and CDR2 as SYDVKM. The CDR3 length is 16 residues. Total RNA amounting to 500 ng was the source from which TCR beta cDNA was made with a constant-region primer. Three rounds of nested multiplex PCR with slightly modified ARM-PCR produced TCR beta libraries. PCR rounds one and two used TRBV1-TRBV30 forward primers with a C-beta reverse primer for around 10 cycles each. MiXCR, applied by TCRdb to the multiplex PCR reads, yields one record per CDR3 protein. The profile shows over 45,000 distinct CDR3 sequences, just over 70% of them singletons.

Sequenced material: liver tumor tissue from sampling region 5. Noted subset: tumor region T5, tumor centre. This chain uses TRBV28 with TRBJ1-2; 7 bases align to TRBD1. The TCR sequence derives from a man aged 35 to 55 with primary liver carcinoma and hepatitis B virus infection. The chain's CDR3 is CASRTDRVPADYGYTF. CDR3 sequence (DNA): TGTGCCAGCAGGACTGACAGGGTCCCAGCTGACTATGGCTACACCTTC.